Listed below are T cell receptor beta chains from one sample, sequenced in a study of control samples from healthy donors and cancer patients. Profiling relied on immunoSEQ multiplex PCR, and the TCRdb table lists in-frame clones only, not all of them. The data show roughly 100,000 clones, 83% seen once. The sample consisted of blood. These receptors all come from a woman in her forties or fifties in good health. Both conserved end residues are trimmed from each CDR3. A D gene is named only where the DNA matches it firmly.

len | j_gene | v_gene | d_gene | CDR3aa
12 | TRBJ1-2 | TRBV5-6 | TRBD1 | ASRKTGGNYGYT
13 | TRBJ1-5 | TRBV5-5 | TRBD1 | ASSTQGAPNQPQH
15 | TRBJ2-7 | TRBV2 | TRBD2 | ASTGAGTSGKGYEQY
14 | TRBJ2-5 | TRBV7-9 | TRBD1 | ASSRFRDRDQETQY
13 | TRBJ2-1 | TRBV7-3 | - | ASSPLGGSYNEQF
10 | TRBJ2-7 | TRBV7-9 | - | ASSTASYEQY
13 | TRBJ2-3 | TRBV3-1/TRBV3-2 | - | ASSQETAGTDTQY
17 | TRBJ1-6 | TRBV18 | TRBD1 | ASSPVRNRGRVGGSPLH
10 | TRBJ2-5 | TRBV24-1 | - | ATSDFGETQY
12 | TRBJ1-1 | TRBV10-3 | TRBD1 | ATRTGTGNTEAF
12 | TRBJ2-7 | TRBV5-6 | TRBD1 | ASSLPGQNYEQY
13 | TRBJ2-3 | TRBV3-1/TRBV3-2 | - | ASSQPPGMPDTQY
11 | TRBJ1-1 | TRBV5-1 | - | ASSGRQAHEAF
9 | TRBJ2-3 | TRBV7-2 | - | ASSSADTQY
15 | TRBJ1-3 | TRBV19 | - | ASRDTRSKSSGNTIY
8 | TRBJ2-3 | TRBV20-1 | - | SASTDTQY
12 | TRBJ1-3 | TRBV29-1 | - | SVDHGIDGNTIY
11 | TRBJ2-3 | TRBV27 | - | ASSFISTDTQY
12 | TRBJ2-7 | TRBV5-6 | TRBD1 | ASSLPGQNYEQY
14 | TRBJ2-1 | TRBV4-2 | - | ASSPPGLQTRSEQF
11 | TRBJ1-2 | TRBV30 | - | AWSVGGNNGYT
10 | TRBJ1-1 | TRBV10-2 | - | ASSVLNTEAF
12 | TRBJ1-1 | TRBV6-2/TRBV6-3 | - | ASSYAGANTEAF
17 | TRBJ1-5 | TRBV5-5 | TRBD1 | ASSHHLRDRVIGNQPQH
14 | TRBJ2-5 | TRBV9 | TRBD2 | ASSVAQAGIKETQY
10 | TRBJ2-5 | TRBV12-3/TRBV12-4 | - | ASSLEGETQY
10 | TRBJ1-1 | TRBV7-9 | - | ASSPGQNEAF
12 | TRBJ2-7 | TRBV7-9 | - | ASSPPSTSYEQY
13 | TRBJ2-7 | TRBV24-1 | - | ATSDSRQITSEQY
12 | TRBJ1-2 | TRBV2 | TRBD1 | ASSGSQGGYGYT
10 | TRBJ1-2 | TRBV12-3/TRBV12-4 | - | ASQGPNYGYT